This TCR beta chain was identified in a study of blood T cell repertoires in COVID-19. The method was immunoSEQ multiplex PCR; TCRdb's version includes in-frame clones alone and lacks a portion of them. This table has a few hundred thousand clones, approximately 90% appearing once. The junction had 6 bases not matched to a gene; V was cut back by 5 bases and J by 2 bases. CDR1 and CDR2 from the germline V gene are MNHEY and SVGAGI. The CDR3 covers 15 residues. The specimen sequenced was PBMCs or T cells enriched from blood (not recorded which). The chain uses TRBV6-5 and TRBJ2-7; 10 bases match TRBD1. This sequence originates from a woman between 18 and 29 years old who had recovered from COVID-19. The CDR3 DNA follows: TGTGCCAGCAGTACCCGGGACAGGGGACCCTACGAGCAGTACTTC. Its protein product is CASSTRDRGPYEQYF.